The 30 T cell receptor beta chains listed next were all sequenced from one sample in a study of T cell responses to AZD1222 COVID-19 vaccine. Profiled with immunoSEQ multiplex PCR; TCRdb holds only in-frame clones, not every one. The sample includes 100,000 or so clones, 90% to 95% of them seen just once. The sequences come from peripheral blood, collected 28 days after the second AZD1222 dose. These receptors all come from an adult who received the AZD1222 COVID-19 vaccine.

The V and J genes are TRBV3-1 (or the pseudogene TRBV3-2) and TRBJ1-3; TRBD1 might be the D (5 bases). CDR1 is LGHDT and CDR2 is YNNKEL in the germline V gene (reference sequence). Trimming removed 4 bases from V and 3 bases from J, with 28 bases in between. CDR3 length: 20 residues. The CDR3 spells CASSPFKRAFGSGGGNTIYF. The CDR3 DNA reads as TGTGCCAGCAGCCCTTTCAAGAGGGCATTCGGATCTGGGGGTGGAAACACCATATATTTT.

This clone occurred a few times. The V call is TRBV5-1, the J call TRBJ2-6; 7 nucleotides agree with TRBD1. CDR3 size: 15 residues. CDR1 and CDR2 (germline): SGHRS, YFSETQ. The V and J ends lost 1 base and 2 bases, in that order; junction bases with no gene match: 0. CDR3: CASSLTGAGANVLTF. Here the CDR3 DNA reads TGCGCCAGCAGCTTGACAGGGGCTGGGGCCAACGTCCTGACTTTC. Variable domain in full (rest from reference TRBV5-1 and TRBJ2-6): KAGVTQTPRYLIKTRGQQVTLSCSPISGHRSVSWYQQTPGQGLQFLFEYFSETQRNKGNFPGRFSGRQFSNSRSEMNVSTLELGDSALYLCASSLTGAGANVLTFGAGSRLTVL.

This clone was detected only a few times. The chain employs TRBV29-1 and TRBJ1-2; weak D call: TRBD1 (5 bases). Per germline, CDR1 SQVTM and CDR2 ANQGSEA. The V end was cut by 1 base, the J end by 8 bases, with 11 bases between. There are 12 residues in the CDR3. The CDR3 sequence: CSVEGGGGGYTF. In nucleotides, the CDR3 is TGCAGCGTTGAAGGCGGGGGAGGGGGCTACACCTTC.

V and J are TRBV7-2 and TRBJ1-5, with no clear D. The CDR3 runs 15 residues. CDR1 is SGHTA, CDR2 FQGNSA, per germline. V shed 5 bases and J shed 4 bases, with 15 bases lying between them. CDR3 sequence (DNA): TGTGCCAGCAGCCCCAACTCCAATTTGAATCAGCCCCAGCATTTT. Amino acid sequence: CASSPNSNLNQPQHF.

The chain links TRBV20-1 to TRBJ1-6, with a weak D call TRBD1 (5 bases). This CDR3 is built from 13 residues. V was shortened by 3 bases and J by 9 bases, with 12 bases between the two germline ends. In germline, CDR1 is DFQATT, CDR2 SNEGSKA (reference sequence). CDR3 in DNA: TGCAGTGCTAGTGAGGGGATTATTTCACCCCTCCACTTT. As protein: CSASEGIISPLHF.

This clone was observed once. This chain uses TRBV5-1 with TRBJ2-7, with TRBD1 matching 8 bases. Looked up from germline, CDR1 is SGHRS and CDR2 is YFSETQ. The CDR3 is made up of 14 amino acids. Trimming cost V 4 bases and J 7 bases; bases outside gene matches: 10. The CDR3 is CASSIRGRPGEQYF. In nucleotides, the CDR3 is TGCGCCAGCAGCATCAGGGGGCGCCCCGGGGAGCAGTACTTC.

The chain uses TRBV7-8 and TRBJ1-6; D perhaps matches TRBD1 (5 bases). Germline V CDR1 and CDR2: SGHVS, FQNEAQ. V lost 4 bases to trimming and J lost 5 bases, with 15 bases between them. The CDR3 runs to 16 residues. CDR3 DNA: TGTGCCAGCAGCTCCCGCCGACAGATTAATAATTCACCCCTCCACTTT. Protein product: CASSSRRQINNSPLHF.

The gene calls are TRBV15 and TRBJ1-1, with D tentatively TRBD1 (5 bases). Germline V gene data show CDR1 as LNHNV and CDR2 as YYDKDF (reference sequence). CDR3 length: 14 amino acids. V was trimmed by 5 bases and J by 1 base, leaving 11 bases between them. The CDR3 sequence is CATSEGHPNTEAFF. In nucleotides, the CDR3 is TGTGCCACCAGCGAAGGACATCCGAACACTGAAGCTTTCTTT. Full variable domain (outside the CDR3, taken from reference TRBV15 and TRBJ1-1): DAMVIQNPRYQVTQFGKPVTLSCSQTLNHNVMYWYQQKSSQAPKLLFHYYDKDFNNEADTPDNFQSRRPNTSFCFLDIRSPGLGDTAMYLCATSEGHPNTEAFFGQGTRLTVV.

The chain combines TRBV23-1 with TRBJ1-5, with 10 nucleotides matching TRBD1. TRBV23-1 qualifies as an ORF whose function is uncertain. Trimming at V came to 4 bases and at J to 0 bases, leaving 12 bases not matched to a gene. This CDR3 spans 19 amino acids. CDR3 sequence (DNA): TGCGCCAGCAGTCCCAGCGGACAGGGGGGGGGATATAGCAATCAGCCCCAGCATTTT. It is translated as CASSPSGQGGGYSNQPQHF.

The J gene is TRBJ1-4, the V gene TRBV4-3; D might be TRBD1 (6 bases). The ends were cut back, 5 bases at V and 5 bases at J, with 15 bases in the middle. Per the germline V gene, CDR1 is LGHNA and CDR2 is YSLEER. The CDR3 covers 15 residues. In nucleotides, the CDR3 is TGCGCCAGCAGCTTCCGGACAGAAAACAATGAAAAACTGTTTTTT. It specifies CASSFRTENNEKLFF.

The J gene is TRBJ1-2, the V gene TRBV28; D perhaps matches TRBD1 (6 bases). V lost 8 bases, J lost 4 bases, and 11 bases lay in between. CDR3 length equals 12 residues. CDR1 and CDR2 from the germline V gene are MDHEN and SYDVKM. CDR3 sequence: CASSQGVYGYTF. CDR3 nucleotides: TGTGCCAGCTCACAGGGTGTCTATGGCTACACCTTC.

CDR3 sequence: CASSPPGLAYTEQFF. The CDR3 nucleotides read TGTGCCAGTAGCCCTCCGGGACTAGCCTACACCGAGCAGTTCTTC. The chain couples TRBV19 to TRBJ2-1; TRBD2 matches 9 bases. This CDR3 region has 15 residues. Germline trimming cut 6 bases from V and 10 bases from J; bases unmatched to any gene: 13. CDR1 is LNHDA and CDR2 is SQIVND in the germline V gene (reference sequence).

The chain recombines TRBV2 with TRBJ2-3; TRBD1 matches at 8 bases. The CDR3 runs to 14 residues. Unmatched junction bases numbered 3, after V lost 2 bases and J lost 5 bases. Germline CDR1 SNHLY, CDR2 FYNNEI. This CDR3 is CASSEQGARDTQYF. Here the CDR3 DNA reads TGTGCCAGCAGTGAACAGGGGGCGAGAGATACGCAGTATTTT.

The chain has TRBV2 and TRBJ1-1; D not certain. The germline V gene has CDR1 SNHLY and CDR2 FYNNEI. CDR3 size: 11 residues. V was trimmed by 8 bases and J by 8 bases, leaving 12 bases between them. Here the CDR3 DNA reads TGTGCCAGCTGCGCGCGAGTGGAAGCTTTCTTT. Its translation: CASCARVEAFF.

The rearrangement links TRBV10-3 to TRBJ2-7, with a tentative D call TRBD2 (6 bases). Trimming pared 4 bases from V and 7 bases from J, leaving 8 bases between. The CDR3 sequence is 11 residues long. The V gene's germline CDR1 is ENHRY and CDR2 SYGVKD. CDR3 bases: TGTGCCATCAGTGCGGGGGTAGAGCAGTACTTC. Its translation is CAISAGVEQYF.

The rearrangement links TRBV6-5 to TRBJ1-5; D is uncertain. Germline CDR1 reads MNHEY; CDR2 reads SVGAGI. Trimming left V 6 bases short and J 3 bases short, with 9 bases between. This CDR3 is built from 13 residues. The DNA of the CDR3 is TGTGCCAGCAGGGGAGGGCTCAATCAGCCCCAGCATTTT. Protein: CASRGGLNQPQHF.

CDR3 protein: CASSASGGRYNEQFF. The CDR3 DNA reads TGTGCCAGTAGTGCTAGCGGGGGGCGCTACAATGAGCAGTTCTTC. V and J are TRBV19 and TRBJ2-1, with 11 positions matching TRBD2. The CDR3 is 15 residues long. Germline assignment: CDR1 LNHDA and CDR2 SQIVND (reference sequence). Losses at the gene ends were 5 bases for V and 3 bases for J; bases not matched to a gene: 3.

The chain uses TRBV5-1 and TRBJ1-1; D unclear. From germline, CDR1 is SGHRS and CDR2 YFSETQ. The germline V and J ends were trimmed by 3 bases and 1 base, with 13 bases remaining between them. This CDR3 comprises 15 residues. As DNA, the CDR3 is TGCGCCAGCAGCTCCAAGAGCGACAAGAACACTGAAGCTTTCTTT. Encoded protein: CASSSKSDKNTEAFF. Based on the CDR3 plus reference TRBV5-1 and TRBJ1-1, the full variable domain is KAGVTQTPRYLIKTRGQQVTLSCSPISGHRSVSWYQQTPGQGLQFLFEYFSETQRNKGNFPGRFSGRQFSNSRSEMNVSTLELGDSALYLCASSSKSDKNTEAFFGQGTRLTVV.

CDR3 sequence (DNA): TGTGCCAGCGCCGGCAGCAGGAGCTCCTATAATTCACCCCTCCACTTT. It yields the protein CASAGSRSSYNSPLHF. The V gene is TRBV27, the J gene TRBJ1-6; no clear D gene. The CDR3 loop spans 16 amino acids. Germline CDR1 is MNHEY and CDR2 is SMNVEV (reference sequence). Trimming removed 8 bases from V and 0 bases from J, with 14 bases in between.

The rearrangement links TRBV30 to TRBJ2-2, with D hard to call. This CDR3 is 13 amino acids long. Germline CDR1 and CDR2: GTSNPN and SVGIG (reference sequence). The V and J ends lost 0 bases and 3 bases respectively, with 5 bases between them. Here the CDR3 reads CAWSVVDTGELFF. CDR3 nucleotide sequence: TGTGCCTGGAGTGTGGTGGACACCGGGGAGCTGTTTTTT.

The rearrangement uses TRBV7-9 and TRBJ1-1; TRBD1 might be the D (5 bases). With 0 bases removed from V and 5 bases from J, the gap between germline ends came to 7 bases. The CDR3 totals 13 residues. CDR1 SEHNR and CDR2 FQNEAQ come from the germline V gene (reference sequence). The CDR3 loop is CASSLASGTEAFF. CDR3 sequence (DNA): TGTGCCAGCAGCTTAGCCTCAGGGACTGAAGCTTTCTTT. The whole variable domain, filled in from reference TRBV7-9 and TRBJ1-1, reads DTGVSQNPRHKITKRGQNVTFRCDPISEHNRLYWYRQTLGQGPEFLTYFQNEAQLEKSRLLSDRFSAERPKGSFSTLEIQRTEQGDSAMYLCASSLASGTEAFFGQGTRLTVV.

This clone was picked up a small number of times. V and J are TRBV6-1 and TRBJ1-1; D gene uncertain. Trimming cost V 3 bases and J 5 bases, with 19 bases left between them. The CDR3 sequence is 16 residues long. The germline V gene encodes CDR1 MNHNS and CDR2 SASEGT. The CDR3 nucleotides read TGTGCCAGCAGTGACCGCCCGACGGACTACTATACTGAAGCTTTCTTT. Translating gives CASSDRPTDYYTEAFF.

The rearrangement uses TRBV7-9 and TRBJ1-1; D ambiguous. Trimming took 3 bases from V and 0 from J, leaving 5 bases between them. There are 13 residues in the CDR3. Germline CDR1 is SEHNR and CDR2 is FQNEAQ (reference sequence). CDR3 bases: TGTGCCAGCAGCTTTTCCGTGAACACTGAAGCTTTCTTT. Protein product: CASSFSVNTEAFF.

The V call is TRBV5-1, the J call TRBJ1-1, with D maybe TRBD1 (6 bases). CDR3 length: 14 residues. V was clipped by 4 bases and J by 8 bases, with 18 bases between them. CDR1 is SGHRS and CDR2 is YFSETQ in the germline V gene. Written as DNA, the CDR3 is TGCGCCAGCAGCGTGGCCAAGGACAGCTTCGAAGCTTTCTTT. It yields the protein CASSVAKDSFEAFF.

This sequence joins TRBV5-1 and TRBJ2-1; TRBD1 is a possible D gene (7 bases). This CDR3 has 15 amino acids. Trimming removed 1 base at V and 2 bases at J, with 10 bases between. Germline assignment: CDR1 SGHRS and CDR2 YFSETQ. This CDR3 reads CASSLTGEAYNEQFF. The CDR3 coding sequence is TGCGCCAGCAGCTTGACAGGGGAGGCCTACAATGAGCAGTTCTTC.

The chain carries TRBV6-5 and TRBJ1-2; D is undetermined. Trimming removed 5 bases at V and 3 bases at J, with 10 bases between. The CDR3 spans 13 residues. Germline V gene sequence: CDR1 MNHEY, CDR2 SVGAGI. The CDR3 protein is CASSPADYYGYTF. The DNA of the CDR3 is TGTGCCAGCAGTCCAGCTGACTACTATGGCTACACCTTC.

The chain uses TRBV30 and TRBJ1-5; D is uncertain. Germline values: CDR1 GTSNPN, CDR2 SVGIG (reference sequence). Trimming shortened V by 0 bases and J by 6 bases, and 9 bases separated the two germline ends. The CDR3 extends over 13 amino acids. The CDR3: CAWSVGQSQPQHF. Here the CDR3 DNA reads TGTGCCTGGAGTGTTGGTCAGTCTCAGCCCCAGCATTTT.

The genes are TRBV6-4 and TRBJ2-1, with 8 positions matching TRBD2. V lost 8 bases and J lost 6; bases outside the gene matches: 6. CDR1 and CDR2 from the germline V gene are MRHNA and SNTAGT. The CDR3 consists of 13 residues. The CDR3 here is CASSGGLGNEQFF. The CDR3 DNA reads TGTGCCAGCTCGGGGGGGCTGGGCAATGAGCAGTTCTTC.

The rearrangement uses TRBV6-2 or TRBV6-3 and TRBJ2-2, with 7 nucleotides matching TRBD2. Trimming took 3 bases from V and 2 from J; bases not matched to a gene: 9. Per the germline V gene, CDR1 is MNHEY and CDR2 is SVGEGT. The CDR3 is 17 amino acids. This chain's CDR3 is CASSYHTGGYNTGELFF. Written as DNA, the CDR3 is TGTGCCAGCAGTTATCACACGGGGGGTTATAACACCGGGGAGCTGTTTTTT.

J is TRBJ2-2 and V is TRBV5-8; 10 bases are shared with TRBD2. Germline-derived CDR1 and CDR2 are SGHTS and YDEGEE. The CDR3 consists of 17 residues. The V gene end was trimmed by 2 bases and the J gene end by 2 bases; junction bases not matched to a gene: 6. The CDR3 DNA reads as TGTGCCAGCAGCTTCGTAGCGGGGGGAATCAACACCGGGGAGCTGTTTTTT. This codes for CASSFVAGGINTGELFF.